These 27 T cell receptor beta chains share one sample of origin, sequenced in a study of blood T cell repertoires in COVID-19. The data were produced by immunoSEQ multiplex PCR, yet TCRdb's version contains in-frame clones alone and is incomplete. Here the sample spans 200,000 to 300,000 clones, around 87% being singletons. Sample: peripheral blood. Source of these receptors: a woman aged 50 to 60 with acute or convalescent COVID-19.

The chain combines TRBV6-5 with TRBJ1-2; D might be TRBD1 (6 bases). CDR1 is MNHEY, CDR2 SVGAGI, per germline. This CDR3 comprises 12 residues. V lost 6 bases to trimming and J lost 7 bases, with 12 bases between them. In nucleotides, the CDR3 is TGTGCCAGCAGCCGAGGACAGACTGGCTACACCTTC. Its translation is CASSRGQTGYTF.

This sequence joins TRBV12-3 or TRBV12-4 and TRBJ1-1; no reliable D call. The CDR3 extends over 13 amino acids. Deletions cut 1 base from V and 2 bases from J, with 5 bases between. The CDR3, as DNA: TGTGCCAGCAGTTTAGAGCCCAACACTGAAGCTTTCTTT. Its protein product is CASSLEPNTEAFF.

The chain carries TRBV24-1 and TRBJ2-3, with TRBD2 identical over 7 bases. Per germline, CDR1 KGHDR and CDR2 SFDVKD. The trim removed 3 bases at V and 2 bases at J, leaving 4 bases unmatched. The CDR3 consists of 15 residues. Here the CDR3 DNA reads TGTGCCACCAGTGATACCGGGACTACCACAGATACGCAGTATTTT. This gives the protein CATSDTGTTTDTQYF.

V is TRBV25-1 and J is TRBJ1-2; D is possibly TRBD1 (6 bases). V was trimmed by 1 base and J by 3 bases, leaving 12 bases between them. CDR1 and CDR2 (germline): MGHDK, SYGVNS. This CDR3 is built from 15 residues. CDR3 sequence (DNA): TGTGCCAGCAGTGAATCGAGGACAGACTACTATGGCTACACCTTC. This gives the protein CASSESRTDYYGYTF.

This chain uses TRBV7-8 with TRBJ1-6; D is unresolved. The germline V and J ends were trimmed by 1 base and 7 bases, with 11 bases remaining between them. Per the germline V gene, CDR1 is SGHVS and CDR2 is FQNEAQ. This CDR3 region has 15 residues. The CDR3 reads CASSLVIPRNSPLHF. In DNA form, the CDR3 reads TGTGCCAGCAGCTTAGTTATCCCCAGGAATTCACCCCTCCACTTT. Using reference TRBV7-8 and TRBJ1-6 for the parts outside the CDR3, the full variable domain is GAGVSQSPRYKVAKRGQDVALRCDPISGHVSLFWYQQALGQGPEFLTYFQNEAQLDKSGLPSDRFFAERPEGSVSTLKIQRTQQEDSAVYLCASSLVIPRNSPLHFGNGTRLTVT.

The sample holds one count of this clone. This chain uses TRBV24-1 with TRBJ2-3, with unresolved D. The CDR3 loop spans 17 amino acids. Deletions cut 2 bases from V and 1 base from J, with 15 bases between. CDR1 and CDR2 (germline): KGHDR, SFDVKD. In DNA form, the CDR3 reads TGTGCCACCAGTGATTCTACCGCCGGGTCGGGCACAGATACGCAGTATTTT. It translates to CATSDSTAGSGTDTQYF.

V is TRBV10-3 and J is TRBJ2-7; TRBD1 is a possible D gene (5 bases). Germline CDR1 and CDR2: ENHRY and SYGVKD. The ends were cut back, 7 bases at V and 5 bases at J, with 12 bases in the middle. This CDR3 comprises 12 residues. The CDR3 bases are TGTGCCATCAAAGACATAGGGGACGAGCAGTACTTC. This codes for CAIKDIGDEQYF.

CDR3 DNA: TGTGCCAGCAGTGAGAGACAGGGTGACAATCAGCCCCAGCATTTT. As protein: CASSERQGDNQPQHF. This chain connects TRBV2 to TRBJ1-5; TRBD1 agrees at 7 bases. The length of the CDR3 is 15 residues. Germline V gives CDR1 SNHLY, CDR2 FYNNEI. V shed 3 bases, J shed 3 bases, and the junction held 5 bases outside the gene matches.

This clone was seen only once. The chain is built from TRBV2 and TRBJ2-1, with TRBD2 matching 12 bases. CDR1 is SNHLY and CDR2 is FYNNEI in the germline V gene. The ends lost 5 bases at V and 3 bases at J; junction bases unmatched: 8. CDR3 size: 17 residues. CDR3 loop: CASSRGETSGSYNEQFF. CDR3 coding DNA: TGTGCCAGCAGTCGTGGGGAGACTAGCGGGAGCTACAATGAGCAGTTCTTC. The whole variable domain, remainder taken from reference TRBV2 and TRBJ2-1, is EPEVTQTPSHQVTQMGQEVILRCVPISNHLYFYWYRQILGQKVEFLVSFYNNEISEKSEIFDDQFSVERPDGSNFTLKIRSTKLEDSAMYFCASSRGETSGSYNEQFFGPGTRLTVL.

This clone was seen only a few times. The chain couples TRBV30 to TRBJ1-2; D is unclear. The CDR3 sequence is 15 residues long. CDR1 is GTSNPN and CDR2 is SVGIG in the germline V gene (reference sequence). The V and J ends lost 5 bases and 6 bases respectively, with 22 bases between them. The CDR3 DNA reads TGTGCCTGGGGCCCGGACTCAGTATATCTGGATGGCTACACCTTC. This codes for CAWGPDSVYLDGYTF.

This clone was seen a handful of times. Additional DNA sequences in this sample encode the identical CDR3. This rearrangement joins TRBV7-9 to TRBJ1-1; D may be TRBD1 (5 bases). The V and J ends lost 3 bases and 2 bases respectively, with 7 bases between them. Germline lookup yields CDR1 SEHNR and CDR2 FQNEAQ (reference sequence). The CDR3 is 13 residues long. The CDR3 nucleotides read TGTGCCAGCAGCTTTCAGGGTAACACTGAAGCTTTCTTT. It is translated as CASSFQGNTEAFF.

The J gene is TRBJ2-5, the V gene TRBV7-2; 10 bases agree with TRBD1. This CDR3 has 15 residues. Germline V gives CDR1 SGHTA, CDR2 FQGNSA. V shed 3 bases and J 5 bases; nucleotides not matched to a gene: 6. CDR3 sequence: CASSFDRGHFETQYF. The CDR3 DNA is TGTGCCAGCAGCTTTGACAGGGGGCATTTCGAGACCCAGTACTTC. The variable domain in full, with the rest retrieved from reference TRBV7-2 and TRBJ2-5, is GAGVSQSPSNKVTEKGKDVELRCDPISGHTALYWYRQSLGQGLEFLIYFQGNSAPDKSGLPSDRFSAERTGGSVSTLTIQRTQQEDSAVYLCASSFDRGHFETQYFGPGTRLLVL.

This clone was observed a single time. The chain carries TRBV4-1 and TRBJ1-4; tentatively, D is TRBD1 (5 bases). Trimming pared 3 bases from V and 0 bases from J, leaving 29 bases between. CDR1 is MGHRA, CDR2 YSYEKL, per germline. The CDR3 is 22 amino acids. The CDR3 spells CASSQVRVRQRISSATNEKLFF. The DNA of the CDR3 is TGCGCCAGCAGCCAGGTGCGAGTTCGACAGCGCATTAGTTCTGCAACTAATGAAAAACTGTTTTTT.

The CDR3 reads CASSWGFRDRGSWETQYF. The CDR3 DNA is TGCGCCAGCAGCTGGGGGTTTCGGGACAGGGGATCTTGGGAGACCCAGTACTTC. The V and J genes are TRBV5-1 and TRBJ2-5; 10 bases map to TRBD1. Germline values: CDR1 SGHRS, CDR2 YFSETQ. This CDR3 has 18 amino acids. The V and J ends lost 3 bases and 5 bases, in that order; junction bases with no gene match: 16.

This clone appeared a few times. The V call is TRBV28, the J call TRBJ1-1; maybe TRBD1 (5 bases). V shed 6 bases and J shed 0 bases, with 14 bases lying between them. Looked up from germline, CDR1 is MDHEN and CDR2 is SYDVKM. This CDR3 has 15 amino acids. The CDR3 loop reads CASSSKGSVNTEAFF. The DNA for the CDR3 is TGTGCCAGCAGCTCGAAGGGGTCAGTGAACACTGAAGCTTTCTTT.

This clone has just one count. The gene calls are TRBV20-1 and TRBJ1-2; D not resolved. The germline V gene encodes CDR1 DFQATT and CDR2 SNEGSKA (reference sequence). Trimming cost V 3 bases and J 7 bases, with 6 bases left between them. This CDR3 is 10 amino acids long. The chain's CDR3 is CSASDGGYTF. The CDR3 bases are TGCAGTGCTAGTGACGGTGGCTACACCTTC.

The chain links TRBV4-3 to TRBJ2-7; D remains ambiguous. CDR3 size: 16 residues. Per germline, CDR1 LGHNA and CDR2 YSLEER. Trimming left V 0 bases short and J 1 base short, with 13 bases between. DNA for the CDR3: TGCGCCAGCAGCCAAGATTCGGGTCTCGGGTCCTACGAGCAGTACTTC. Translated: CASSQDSGLGSYEQYF.

This CDR3 is CASSQGQGAGQPQHF. The CDR3 nucleotides are TGTGCCAGCTCACAGGGACAGGGGGCTGGTCAGCCCCAGCATTTT. V gene TRBV18 combines with J gene TRBJ1-5, with 12 positions matching TRBD1. Unmatched junction bases numbered 4, after V lost 4 bases and J lost 6 bases. Germline lookup yields CDR1 KGHSH and CDR2 LQKENI. The CDR3 covers 15 residues.

The chain combines TRBV5-6 with TRBJ1-4; possible D gene TRBD1, 6 bases. The CDR3 runs 14 residues. V was cut by 6 bases and J by 2 bases, with 11 bases left in between. CDR1 is SGHDT and CDR2 is YYEEEE in the germline V gene. This CDR3 reads CASTKGGTNEKLFF. CDR3 nucleotide sequence: TGTGCCAGCACCAAGGGGGGGACTAATGAAAAACTGTTTTTT.

V usage is TRBV27 and J usage is TRBJ2-1; a weak D match, TRBD2 (6 bases). V was pared by 6 bases and J by 9 bases, with 15 bases between. Germline assignment: CDR1 MNHEY and CDR2 SMNVEV (reference sequence). The CDR3 contains 13 residues. DNA for the CDR3: TGTGCCAGCAGGGGGACTCCCCCATTTGAGCAGTTCTTC. Translating gives CASRGTPPFEQFF.

For this clone: Other DNA sequences from this sample encode an identical CDR3 as well. The chain links TRBV28 to TRBJ2-7, with 7 bases identical to TRBD1. Germline values: CDR1 MDHEN, CDR2 SYDVKM. The CDR3 has 12 amino acids. V trimming: 5 bases; J trimming: 4 bases; junction bases outside the gene matches: 2. The chain's CDR3 is CASSKTGYEQYF. In DNA form, the CDR3 reads TGTGCCAGCAGTAAGACAGGGTACGAGCAGTACTTC.

The V gene is TRBV24-1, the J gene TRBJ2-6, with D unresolved. From germline, CDR1 is KGHDR and CDR2 SFDVKD. CDR3 size: 15 residues. V lost 12 bases to trimming and J lost 0 bases, with 14 bases between them. CDR3: CARRPPVSGANVLTF. The CDR3 DNA reads as TGTGCCCGTCGTCCCCCGGTCTCTGGGGCCAACGTCCTGACTTTC.

The CDR3 loop is CATSDSPGEQYF. The DNA of the CDR3 is TGTGCCACCAGTGATTCCCCAGGGGAGCAGTACTTC. The chain couples TRBV24-1 to TRBJ2-7, with D maybe TRBD1 (5 bases). V was shortened by 2 bases and J by 7 bases, with 8 bases between the two germline ends. The CDR3 contains 12 residues. Germline-derived CDR1 and CDR2 are KGHDR and SFDVKD.

This chain uses TRBV7-3 with TRBJ2-7, with a weak D call TRBD2 (6 bases). With 2 bases removed from V and 2 bases from J, the gap between germline ends came to 19 bases. Per the germline V gene, CDR1 is SGHTA and CDR2 is FQGTGA. This CDR3 is built from 17 residues. The CDR3 region is CASSLSGRRALTYEQYF. The CDR3 DNA follows: TGTGCCAGCAGCTTATCCGGCAGGAGGGCTCTCACCTACGAGCAGTACTTC.

V usage is TRBV3-1 (or the pseudogene TRBV3-2) and J usage is TRBJ1-1, with D unresolved. Between the trimmed V and J ends, which lost 4 bases and 4 bases, there was a span of 19 bases. CDR1 is LGHDT and CDR2 is YNNKEL in the germline V gene (reference sequence). This CDR3 is 16 amino acids long. In DNA form, the CDR3 reads TGTGCCAGCAGCCCCTATTTGTTGGTGAGGAGCACTGAAGCTTTCTTT. Amino acids: CASSPYLLVRSTEAFF.

The J gene is TRBJ2-7, the V gene TRBV29-1, with 11 positions matching TRBD1. The V segment lost 6 bases and the J segment 4 bases; nucleotides outside the gene matches: 5. The CDR3 sequence is 13 residues long. Per the germline V gene, CDR1 is SQVTM and CDR2 is ANQGSEA. The CDR3 spells CSVGTGGRYEQYF. The DNA for the CDR3 is TGCAGCGTAGGGACAGGGGGTCGGTACGAGCAGTACTTC.

For the CDR3, the DNA is TGCGCCAGCAGCTTGGTTCGGGGTAATGAAAAACTGTTTTTT. Amino acids: CASSLVRGNEKLFF. The rearrangement links TRBV5-1 to TRBJ1-4, with no clear D. Germline CDR1 and CDR2: SGHRS and YFSETQ. The CDR3 is 14 amino acids. Trimming removed 0 bases from V and 4 bases from J, with 7 bases in between.